This T cell receptor (beta chain) was sequenced during a study of T cell repertoires in cytomegalovirus infection. Each CDR3 protein is one row after TCRdb ran MiXCR on the reads. Of 400,000 to 600,000 distinct CDR3 sequences listed, about two fifths are singletons. This clonotype was recorded a few times. Its target is unknown. CDR3 length: 13 amino acids. Trimming took 5 bases from V and 6 from J, leaving 11 bases between them. Per the germline V gene, CDR1 is SNHLY and CDR2 is FYNNEI. The rearrangement joins TRBV2 to TRBJ2-4, with D possibly being TRBD2 (5 bases). The TCR sequence derives from a human donor in good health (CMV status not recorded). Some clones in this sample may be carry-over from other donors' samples. The sequencing here drew on cultured PBMCs, taken from culture after CMV antigen stimulation. CDR3: CASSSDFRNIQYF. CDR3 nucleotides: TGTGCCAGCAGTTCGGACTTCAGAAACATTCAGTACTTC.